This T cell receptor (beta chain) was identified during a study of identical twins. From the 5' RACE reads, TCRdb called clonotypes with MiXCR, one entry per CDR3 protein. The table records roughly 1,500,000 distinct CDR3 sequences, around 33% of them present only once. This CDR3 comprises 15 residues. The V gene's germline CDR1 is MNHEY and CDR2 SMNVEV (reference sequence). Losses at the gene ends were 3 bases for V and 7 bases for J; bases not matched to a gene: 10. Sequenced material: cord blood. The receptor was derived from a newborn girl in good health. This chain uses TRBV27 with TRBJ2-7; TRBD1 aligns across 9 bases. The CDR3 reads CASSLRTGADNEQYF. DNA of the CDR3: TGTGCCAGCAGTTTGCGGACAGGGGCGGACAATGAGCAGTACTTC.